This T cell receptor (beta chain) was captured by sequencing in a study of beta chain features in type 1 diabetes. Whole-study findings and limits: Shorter templates may be favored by PCR, equally so in patients and controls. Whether TCRB rearrangement is influenced by HLA type went unresolved here. All four CD4+ subsets of Type 1 diabetes patients contained TCRB CDR3s that were moderately but significantly shorter.

This clone came up a few times. The antigen is unknown. Reverse transcribing all isolated RNA meant expressed TCRB transcripts were sequenced. Clones were read by immunoSEQ multiplex PCR, and TCRdb kept only the in-frame ones, dropping some. The table shows 360,000 or so clones, with 15% to 20% occurring only once. Germline V gene sequence: CDR1 SQVTM, CDR2 ANQGSEA. This CDR3 is built from 13 residues. The V segment lost 3 bases and the J segment 4 bases; nucleotides outside the gene matches: 3. Sequencing was carried out using naive CD4+ T cells from blood. The origin of this receptor is a woman between 18 and 30 years old in good health. This chain uses TRBV29-1 with TRBJ2-1; 7 nucleotides line up with TRBD1. The CDR3 nucleotides read TGCAGCGTTGACAGGGGGATGTACAATGAGCAGTTCTTC. This translates into CSVDRGMYNEQFF.